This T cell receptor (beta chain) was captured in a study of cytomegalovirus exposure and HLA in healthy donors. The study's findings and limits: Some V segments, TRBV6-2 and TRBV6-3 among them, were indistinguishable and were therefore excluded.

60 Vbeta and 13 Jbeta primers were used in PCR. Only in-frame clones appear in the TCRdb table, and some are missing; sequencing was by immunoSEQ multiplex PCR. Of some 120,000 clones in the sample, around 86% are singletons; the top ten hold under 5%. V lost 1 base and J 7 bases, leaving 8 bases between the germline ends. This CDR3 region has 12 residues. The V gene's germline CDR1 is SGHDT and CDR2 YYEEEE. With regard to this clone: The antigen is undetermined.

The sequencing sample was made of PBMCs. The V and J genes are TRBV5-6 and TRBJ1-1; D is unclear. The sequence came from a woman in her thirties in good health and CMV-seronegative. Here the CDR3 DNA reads TGTGCCAGCAGCTTGTCAGGACTTGAAGCTTTCTTT. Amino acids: CASSLSGLEAFF.